Listed here is a single TCR beta chain. Germline CDR1 and CDR2: SGHAT and FQNNGV. V was clipped by 7 bases and J by 3 bases; unmatched bases: 17. CDR3 length equals 18 residues. The data originate from a study of shared clonotypes between healthy human individuals. Some clones are missing from TCRdb's copy, which holds only in-frame ones; the method was immunoSEQ multiplex PCR. In the table there are about 2.1 million clones, 85% to 95% of which are singletons. The naive CD8 subset, CD45RO-negative cells positively selected for CCR7, excluded terminally differentiated effector memory CD45RA+ cells. This TCR was recovered from a man between 18 and 29 years old in good health. Some clones in this sample may be carry-over from other donors' samples. V usage is TRBV11-2 and J usage is TRBJ2-2, with 7 nucleotides matching TRBD2. The sample taken for sequencing was naive CD8+ T cells from PBMCs. The CDR3 nucleotides read TGTGCCAGCATCCCCTTTTTAGCTAGCGGTAACTACACCGGGGAGCTGTTTTTT. Protein: CASIPFLASGNYTGELFF.